Given below is one T cell receptor beta chain in context. This clone's antigen is unknown. The input lacks base qualities; no much larger clone sits a single base away. Peripheral blood CD8+ and CD4+ T cells from healthy donors, Susac syndrome patients and multiple sclerosis patients were profiled by high-throughput TCR beta sequencing. The Susac syndrome patients fulfilled recently defined diagnostic criteria for either definite or probable disease. Bulk CD8+ and CD4+ T cells were purified by magnetic negative isolation, whereas CD8+ TEMRA cells were enriched by FACS. Blood was collected in EDTA tubes and processed within 24 hours, with PBMCs isolated through density gradient centrifugation. PBMCs destined for TCR sequencing were cryopreserved in liquid nitrogen and later thawed in a 37 °C water bath. A purity of at least 90% was achieved for sorted or isolated CD4+, CD8+ and CD8+ TEMRA cells. RNA was extracted using the RNeasy kit, and roughly 0.5 to 1 microgram was reverse transcribed with random hexamers. TCR beta CDR3 regions were amplified with the immunoSEQ multiplex PCR assay covering 54 Vbeta and 13 Jbeta segments. Bias from PCR amplification was corrected by using a synthetic template baseline for primer optimization and for computational correction. Under the source paper's analysis protocol: Reads were annotated to V, D and J genes according to IMGT and were analyzed with immunoSEQ Analyzer, with only productive sequences retained. Clonality was computed as one minus Shannon entropy normalized by log2 of the number of productive unique sequences. For each patient and control, public and private clones were evaluated within the 100 most prevalent clones. A clone was defined as Susac-specific if it was absent from the healthy and MS cohorts, from over 1,000 published viral clones and from other ImmuneACCESS disease sequences. The public reads were run again by TCRdb, first through fastp at Q25 and then through MiXCR, and only productive beta chains were kept. Each CDR3 protein appears once, grouped with its most common genes and DNA. The V and J calls follow TCRdb's processing rather than the paper's. The sample data list some 240,000 distinct CDR3 sequences, and roughly 95% of these were observed just once. The ten largest make up approximately 0.094% of the sample.

The sample comes from a study of CD8 T cells in Susac syndrome (dated by TCRdb to about 2019). Study-level background: Among the sequenced Susac syndrome patients, five or six had clinically active disease and about eight were in clinical remission. At blood withdrawal, Susac syndrome patients were therapy-naive, treated with corticosteroids (with IVIg additionally given to some), or treated with IVIg alone. Repertoire sequencing was used to test whether CD8+ T cell activation and differentiation in Susac syndrome was antigen driven. What the authors observed across the whole study: The number of individuals in the TCR sequencing and HLA analysis was recognized as being relatively small. In patients with Susac syndrome, the CD4+ T cell repertoire showed no detectable clonal expansion.

Inclusive of the bounding cysteine and phenylalanine, the CDR3 is 14 residues long. Only the CDR3 DNA is retained, 42 bases long and in frame from the first base. Trimming takes 2 bases from V and 3 bases from J, and the germline ends sit 8 bases apart. The CDR1 and CDR2 encoded by the germline V gene (reference sequence) are GTSNPN and SVGIG. The source material was CD4+ T cells from PBMCs. This receptor was taken from a human donor with Susac syndrome. In this chain, TRBV30 is recombined with TRBJ2-6; the D gene is perhaps TRBD2, from 5 matching bases. The DNA sequence is TGTGCCTGGAGTTACGGAGGTGGGGCCAACGTCCTGACTTTC. Its protein is CAWSYGGGANVLTF. Where the CDR3 stops, the reference TRBV30 and TRBJ2-6 genes take over; the full variable domain is SQTIHQWPATLVQPVGSPLSLECTVEGTSNPNLYWYRQAAGRGLQLLFYSVGIGQISSEVPQNLSASRPQDRQFILSSKKLLLSDSGFYLCAWSYGGGANVLTFGAGSRLTVL.